The 26 T cell receptor beta chains listed next were all sequenced from one sample in a study of shared clonotypes between healthy human individuals. Sequenced by immunoSEQ multiplex PCR; TCRdb stores in-frame clones only, minus some. Here the sample spans under 650,000 clones, about 96% being singletons. Specimen: naive CD4+ T cells sorted from blood. Regarding subset: CD45RA+ positively selected. Receptors originate from a woman aged 25-40 years in good health.

The rearrangement uses TRBV6-5 and TRBJ1-1; the D gene is possibly TRBD1 (5 bases). Looked up from germline, CDR1 is MNHEY and CDR2 is SVGAGI. CDR3 size: 13 residues. Trimming left V 6 bases short and J 5 bases short, with 13 bases between. DNA for the CDR3: TGTGCCAGCAGGACGGAGGGGAGGACTGAAGCTTTCTTT. Its protein product is CASRTEGRTEAFF.

The chain joins TRBV2 to TRBJ2-7; TRBD2 aligns across 8 bases. Germline trimming cut 7 bases from V and 0 bases from J; bases unmatched to any gene: 14. Germline assignment: CDR1 SNHLY and CDR2 FYNNEI. There are 17 residues in the CDR3. CDR3 sequence (DNA): TGTGCCAGCAAAGCACAAAGGGCGGGAGGTTTCTCCTACGAGCAGTACTTC. It codes for CASKAQRAGGFSYEQYF.

For the CDR3, the DNA is TGCAGCGTTGGCGGGAGGAGGGGCGGTGAGCAGTTCTTC. Its protein is CSVGGRRGGEQFF. The chain is built from TRBV29-1 and TRBJ2-1; 8 bases map to TRBD2. The J segment lost 9 bases and the V segment lost 4 bases, leaving 8 bases of the junction unmatched. The CDR3 totals 13 residues. CDR1 is SQVTM and CDR2 is ANQGSEA in the germline V gene.

The rearrangement joins TRBV10-3 to TRBJ1-1; 7 bases fit TRBD1. J was trimmed by 7 bases and V by 6 bases; bases with no gene match: 5. The germline V gene encodes CDR1 ENHRY and CDR2 SYGVKD. This CDR3 is built from 12 residues. The CDR3 sequence is CAIRAPGGEAFF. The CDR3 nucleotides read TGTGCCATCAGGGCACCAGGGGGTGAAGCTTTCTTT.

This clone has only one observation. V gene TRBV28 combines with J gene TRBJ2-5; D not resolved. The DNA end favors TRBJ2-7, so the J call may be wrong. The CDR3 consists of 12 residues. CDR1 MDHEN and CDR2 SYDVKM come from the germline V gene. The CDR3 region has the DNA TGTGCCAGCAGTTCCGACCCGGGCGAGCAGTACTTC. Amino acid sequence: CASSSDPGEQYF.

The chain links TRBV7-9 to TRBJ1-2; D is unresolved. V lost 5 bases to trimming and J lost 0 bases, with 10 bases between them. Germline lookup yields CDR1 SEHNR and CDR2 FQNEAQ (reference sequence). There are 14 residues in the CDR3. CDR3 in DNA: TGTGCCAGCAGCCTGACTGGAGCTAACTATGGCTACACCTTC. It translates to CASSLTGANYGYTF.

The gene calls are TRBV28 and TRBJ1-4; 9 nucleotides agree with TRBD1. This CDR3 region has 16 residues. Germline trimming cut 6 bases from V and 10 bases from J; bases unmatched to any gene: 15. Germline CDR1 MDHEN, CDR2 SYDVKM. The DNA of the CDR3 is TGTGCCAGCAGGCTCGATACAGGGGGCCGGGGAGCAAAACTGTTTTTT. Translated, it gives CASRLDTGGRGAKLFF.

The chain couples TRBV11-1 to TRBJ1-1; a weak D match, TRBD1 (5 bases). Germline CDR1 is SGHAT and CDR2 is FQDESV (reference sequence). The V and J ends lost 4 bases and 0 bases respectively, with 12 bases between them. The CDR3 sequence is 15 residues long. CDR3 sequence (DNA): TGTGCCAGCAGCTCGGGGCGGACTTTGAACACTGAAGCTTTCTTT. The encoded protein is CASSSGRTLNTEAFF.

The rearrangement joins TRBV29-1 to TRBJ2-1; 8 bases map to TRBD2. Germline values: CDR1 SQVTM, CDR2 ANQGSEA. The CDR3 runs to 15 residues. The V segment lost 4 bases and the J segment 4 bases; nucleotides outside the gene matches: 9. Written as DNA, the CDR3 is TGCAGCGTTGCCGGCACTAGCGGAGTTTACAATGAGCAGTTCTTC. It specifies CSVAGTSGVYNEQFF.

The CDR3 sequence is CASSLRTSGIYYEQYF. CDR3 nucleotides: TGCGCCAGCAGCCTGAGAACTAGCGGGATTTATTACGAGCAGTACTTC. The rearrangement uses TRBV4-1 and TRBJ2-7; TRBD2 matches at 10 bases. The V segment lost 4 bases and the J segment 4 bases; nucleotides outside the gene matches: 10. CDR3 length equals 16 residues. The germline gives CDR1 MGHRA, CDR2 YSYEKL.

This rearrangement joins TRBV7-2 to TRBJ2-7; 8 bases agree with TRBD1. The CDR3 spans 15 residues. The germline CDR1 and CDR2 sequences are SGHTA and FQGNSA. V was clipped by 5 bases and J by 1 base; unmatched bases: 7. CDR3 loop: CASSPTGGRSYEQYF. In DNA, the CDR3 is TGTGCCAGCAGCCCAACAGGGGGAAGGTCCTACGAGCAGTACTTC.

The V call is TRBV5-1, the J call TRBJ1-1; TRBD1 matches 9 bases. V dropped 3 bases and J dropped 6; count of bases not matched to a gene: 15. This CDR3 spans 17 amino acids. The germline gives CDR1 SGHRS, CDR2 YFSETQ. The CDR3 sequence is CASSSRAQGAEWSEAFF. The CDR3 DNA reads as TGCGCCAGCAGCTCACGGGCACAGGGGGCCGAATGGTCTGAAGCTTTCTTT.

This chain connects TRBV9 to TRBJ1-1; no clear D gene. Germline V gene lookup returns CDR1 SGDLS and CDR2 YYNGEE. V gave up 5 bases and J gave up 0 bases, with 11 bases separating them. This CDR3 has 14 residues. The CDR3 nucleotides read TGTGCCAGCAGTGAGGATTTAATGAACACTGAAGCTTTCTTT. Translating gives CASSEDLMNTEAFF.

This chain connects TRBV5-4 to TRBJ1-3; TRBD1 matches 7 bases. Per germline, CDR1 SGHNT and CDR2 YYREEE (reference sequence). The CDR3 totals 15 residues. V was pared by 5 bases and J by 1 base, with 6 bases of the junction left unmatched. The CDR3 reads CASSDRAESGNTIYF. The CDR3 nucleotides read TGTGCCAGCAGTGACAGGGCGGAATCTGGAAACACCATATATTTT.

V usage is TRBV18 and J usage is TRBJ2-5, with 12 bases lining up with TRBD2. In germline, CDR1 is KGHSH, CDR2 LQKENI. The junction had 3 bases not matched to a gene; V was cut back by 4 bases and J by 3 bases. CDR3 length: 15 amino acids. CDR3 residues: CASSRLAGDKETQYF. In nucleotides, the CDR3 is TGTGCCAGCTCACGACTAGCGGGGGATAAAGAGACCCAGTACTTC.

The J gene is TRBJ2-7, the V gene TRBV5-8; the match to TRBD2 covers 8 bases. Trimming cost V 2 bases and J 2 bases; bases outside gene matches: 12. CDR1 and CDR2 from the germline V gene are SGHTS and YDEGEE. The CDR3 spans 17 residues. This CDR3 is CASSFLKSVAGPYEQYF. CDR3 bases: TGTGCCAGCAGCTTTCTTAAGTCGGTAGCGGGACCCTACGAGCAGTACTTC.

The genes are TRBV5-1 and TRBJ2-7; D gene ambiguous. Germline CDR1 reads SGHRS; CDR2 reads YFSETQ. The length of the CDR3 is 14 residues. V lost 0 bases and J lost 3, with 10 bases in between. Written as DNA, the CDR3 is TGCGCCAGCAGCTTGGCCGGCAATCTCTACGAGCAGTACTTC. Its protein is CASSLAGNLYEQYF.

The gene calls are TRBV21-1 and TRBJ1-1; the table's D call of TRBD1 was not tested on the DNA. TRBV21-1 is a pseudogene. The CDR3 has 16 residues. CDR3 amino acids: CASSICQQGGDTEAFF. The CDR3 nucleotides read TGTGCCAGCAGCATCTGCCAACAGGGGGGGGACACTGAAGCTTTCTTT.

The DNA for the CDR3 is TGTGCCTGGACGGGGGTTAGCTCCTACAATGAGCAGTTCTTC. This translates into CAWTGVSSYNEQFF. The J gene is TRBJ2-1, the V gene TRBV30; D is possibly TRBD2 (6 bases). Trimming removed 4 bases at V and 0 bases at J, with 10 bases between. The CDR3 runs to 14 residues. The germline V gene encodes CDR1 GTSNPN and CDR2 SVGIG (reference sequence).

The chain employs TRBV19 and TRBJ1-1; D gene uncertain. Germline V CDR1 and CDR2: LNHDA, SQIVND (reference sequence). Between the trimmed V and J ends, which lost 3 bases and 3 bases, there was a span of 8 bases. CDR3 length equals 13 residues. Written as DNA, the CDR3 is TGTGCCAGTAGTATCGGGATTGACACTGAAGCTTTCTTT. It specifies CASSIGIDTEAFF. Together with reference TRBV19 and TRBJ1-1, the CDR3 gives the full variable domain: DGGITQSPKYLFRKEGQNVTLSCEQNLNHDAMYWYRQDPGQGLRLIYYSQIVNDFQKGDIAEGYSVSREKKESFPLTVTSAQKNPTAFYLCASSIGIDTEAFFGQGTRLTVV.

The genes are TRBV19 and TRBJ1-5; D uncertain. CDR1 and CDR2 from the germline V gene are LNHDA and SQIVND (reference sequence). The CDR3 runs 12 residues. V lost 2 bases and J 10 bases, leaving 9 bases between the germline ends. This CDR3 is CASSIRVGPQHF. Here the CDR3 DNA reads TGTGCCAGTAGTATACGGGTCGGTCCCCAGCATTTT.

As for this clone: The same CDR3 also results from other DNA sequences found in this sample. The chain uses TRBV5-1 and TRBJ2-1; 12 bases are shared with TRBD2. Germline CDR1 reads SGHRS; CDR2 reads YFSETQ. The CDR3 has 15 residues. The V gene end was trimmed by 4 bases and the J gene end by 6 bases; junction bases not matched to a gene: 5. The CDR3 nucleotides are TGCGCCAGCAGCCTTCTAGCGGGAGGGCCCAATGAGCAGTTCTTC. Protein sequence: CASSLLAGGPNEQFF.

On this clone: At the DNA level, this CDR3 is encoded by other sequences in the same sample as well. The CDR3 bases are TGTGCCAGCAGCCTGCTAGCGGGGGACACCGGGGAGCTGTTTTTT. This gives the protein CASSLLAGDTGELFF. The J gene is TRBJ2-2, the V gene TRBV7-9; 10 bases line up with TRBD2. The CDR3 is 15 amino acids. V shed 5 bases and J 3 bases; nucleotides not matched to a gene: 3. Germline-derived CDR1 and CDR2 are SEHNR and FQNEAQ (reference sequence). The full variable domain, its missing parts supplied by reference TRBV7-9 and TRBJ2-2, is DTGVSQNPRHKITKRGQNVTFRCDPISEHNRLYWYRQTLGQGPEFLTYFQNEAQLEKSRLLSDRFSAERPKGSFSTLEIQRTEQGDSAMYLCASSLLAGDTGELFFGEGSRLTVL.

The genes are TRBV18 and TRBJ2-7; 8 bases match TRBD2. Germline CDR1 is KGHSH and CDR2 is LQKENI. J lost 6 bases, V lost 3 bases, and 13 bases had no gene match. This CDR3 is built from 16 residues. CDR3 DNA sequence: TGTGCCAGCTCACCCGCCGGGACTAGTGGAAGAGGCGAGCAGTACTTC. It encodes CASSPAGTSGRGEQYF.

The chain combines TRBV28 with TRBJ1-2; 7 nucleotides match TRBD1. The V gene's germline CDR1 is MDHEN and CDR2 SYDVKM. The CDR3 extends over 12 amino acids. Germline trimming cut 3 bases from V and 8 bases from J; bases unmatched to any gene: 3. The CDR3 reads CASSFYRGGYTF. In DNA, the CDR3 is TGTGCCAGCAGTTTCTACAGGGGAGGCTACACCTTC.

This chain connects TRBV18 to TRBJ2-2; 9 bases line up with TRBD1. The CDR3 has 15 amino acids. V lost 3 bases, J lost 7 bases, and 6 bases stayed unmatched. The germline CDR1 and CDR2 sequences are KGHSH and LQKENI. CDR3 DNA sequence: TGTGCCAGCTCACCCAACAGGGGGCCGAGCGGGGAGCTGTTTTTT. This translates into CASSPNRGPSGELFF. The variable domain in full, completed from reference TRBV18 and TRBJ2-2, reads NAGVMQNPRHLVRRRGQEARLRCSPMKGHSHVYWYRQLPEEGLKFMVYLQKENIIDESGMPKERFSAEFPKEGPSILRIQQVVRGDSAAYFCASSPNRGPSGELFFGEGSRLTVL.